This TCR beta chain was found in a study of brain T cells in children with intractable seizures. Of note for this clone: Its target is not known.

Study-wide findings and caveats: Absence of clones before surgery may stem from lower sequencing depth. Viral specificity was inferred only from CDR3 similarity; HCMV serostatus was unknown.

Per germline, CDR1 MGHRA and CDR2 YSYEKL. CDR3 size: 14 residues. V gave up 5 bases and J gave up 0 bases, with 11 bases separating them. Sequencing was performed with immunoSEQ multiplex PCR; in TCRdb, only in-frame clones are kept and a portion is missing. The table lists about 320,000 clones, over 90% of them singletons. The sample's time point: blood from clinic visit 5 months post-surgery; TSC patient then seizure free. At least one anti-epileptic drug was given before surgery. The sequence was collected from a boy less than two years old with tuberous sclerosis and intractable seizures. The sequenced sample was peripheral blood, obtained more than 4 months after surgery. This chain uses TRBV4-1 with TRBJ2-7; possibly TRBD2 for D (6 bases). The CDR3 DNA sequence: TGCGCCAGCAGCGCGGGACCCAGCTCCTACGAGCAGTACTTC. Residues: CASSAGPSSYEQYF.